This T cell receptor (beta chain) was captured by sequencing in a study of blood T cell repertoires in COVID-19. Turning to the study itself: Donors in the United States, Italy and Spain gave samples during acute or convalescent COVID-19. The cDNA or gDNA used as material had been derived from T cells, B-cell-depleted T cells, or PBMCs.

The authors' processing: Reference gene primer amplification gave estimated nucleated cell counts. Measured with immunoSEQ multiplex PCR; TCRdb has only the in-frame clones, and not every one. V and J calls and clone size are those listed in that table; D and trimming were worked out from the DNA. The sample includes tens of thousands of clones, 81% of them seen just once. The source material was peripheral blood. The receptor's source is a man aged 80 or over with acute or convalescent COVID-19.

As DNA, the CDR3 is TGCGCCAGCAGCCCGGGGACTAGCGGGAGCAGCACAGATACGCAGTATTTT. This gives the protein CASSPGTSGSSTDTQYF. The chain carries TRBV5-1 and TRBJ2-3; TRBD2 matches 14 bases. The CDR3 length is 17 residues. CDR1 and CDR2 from the germline V gene are SGHRS and YFSETQ. Germline trimming cut 4 bases from V and 0 bases from J; bases unmatched to any gene: 4.